This is a list of T cell receptor beta chains from one sample in a study of vaccination effects on CD4 cells after COVID-19. The table came from immunoSEQ multiplex PCR; TCRdb's copy has only in-frame clones and leaves some out. The sample has 50,000 to 75,000 clones; 75% to 85% are singletons. No antigen has been assigned to these receptors. The sequences come from CD4+ T cells from PBMCs cultured with HCoV-229E spike peptides, collected before COVID-19 vaccination. These receptors were obtained from a human donor who received a COVID-19 vaccine. The conserved cysteine and the conserved F or W are not part of the CDR3 here.

TRBJ2-5	TRBV5-5	ASVMGLAGGSRETQY
TRBJ2-6	TRBV9	ASSPQGSQVGANVLT
TRBJ1-5	TRBV10-2	ASSEGTGLIAPQH
TRBJ2-5	TRBV7-2	ASSLALAGGQETQY
TRBJ1-4	TRBV7-2	ASSFTGPWEKLF
TRBJ2-5	TRBV7-3	ASSLGPPRETQY
TRBJ2-5	TRBV9	ASSASPLGGGTQY
TRBJ2-5	TRBV15	ATSRDLGTETQY
TRBJ2-1	TRBV19	ASSVIAGTSGYNEQF
TRBJ2-2	TRBV28	ASRDISGAGELF
TRBJ2-3	TRBV7-9	ASHRQPGTDTQY
TRBJ1-5	TRBV27	ATRVGNQPQH
TRBJ1-2	TRBV7-9	ASRPGTGPYGYT
TRBJ2-3	TRBV30	AWRVAGGTDTQY
TRBJ2-3	TRBV4-1	ASSRWNAGGSTDTQY
TRBJ1-4	TRBV4-1	ASSQDGPAATNEKLF
TRBJ2-1	TRBV5-8	ASSLGLGTGRNEQF
TRBJ2-1	TRBV6-6	ASHSLWAVYNEQF
TRBJ2-3	TRBV30	AWSVGSTDTQY
TRBJ1-5	TRBV4-3	ASSQDRGQPQH
TRBJ1-5	TRBV28	ASSRVLNQPQH
TRBJ1-3	TRBV5-5	ASSLFSGGVTGNTIY
TRBJ1-5	TRBV7-6	ASSFLVSNQPQH
TRBJ1-3	TRBV9	ASSVSSSGNTIY
TRBJ2-3	TRBV4-1	ASSQVVVPAIRTDTQY
TRBJ2-2	TRBV19	ASSILGAIGELF
TRBJ1-2	TRBV20-1	STQQNYGYT
TRBJ1-1	TRBV6-5	ASSYTAGVGEAF
TRBJ2-2	TRBV29-1	SVGRGTGELF
TRBJ2-4	TRBV10-2	ASSRGLGQNIQY
TRBJ2-3	TRBV6-6	ASYKSTDTQY
TRBJ2-5	TRBV20-1	SASPGGQETQY
TRBJ2-3	TRBV24-1	ATSGGQTDTQY
TRBJ2-3	TRBV5-4	ASSLGGQGTDTQY
TRBJ1-1	TRBV27	ASSLGTGKMRTEAF
TRBJ2-1	TRBV9	ASSTPGQVRQF
TRBJ2-1	TRBV25-1	ASSGSGGALEQF
TRBJ1-4	TRBV18	ASSPSETVEKLF
TRBJ1-2	TRBV5-1	ASSFDARQGGYT
TRBJ1-5	TRBV10-3	AISRQGANQPQH
TRBJ1-6	TRBV9	ASSPRTGGESPLH
TRBJ2-3	TRBV7-2	ASSPQGRDTQY
TRBJ2-5	TRBV5-1	ASSVIGRGETQY
TRBJ2-2	TRBV27	ASSMGLAIAGELF
TRBJ2-3	TRBV10-3	AIRGGGLTDTQY
TRBJ2-3	TRBV5-4	ASSPGTSGASTDTQY
TRBJ2-5	TRBV6-2/TRBV6-3	ASSHGTSGGTQY
TRBJ2-4	TRBV7-2	ASSKDTGFQY
TRBJ1-2	TRBV24-1	ATSDPGRIYGYT
TRBJ2-5	TRBV10-1	ASIGSATTAGPPYQETQY
TRBJ2-3	TRBV5-1	ASRPTGVRTDTQY
TRBJ2-5	TRBV19	ASKAGGRETQY
TRBJ1-2	TRBV7-8	ASSHRDSSRAGYT
TRBJ2-5	TRBV18	ASSPGPQETQY